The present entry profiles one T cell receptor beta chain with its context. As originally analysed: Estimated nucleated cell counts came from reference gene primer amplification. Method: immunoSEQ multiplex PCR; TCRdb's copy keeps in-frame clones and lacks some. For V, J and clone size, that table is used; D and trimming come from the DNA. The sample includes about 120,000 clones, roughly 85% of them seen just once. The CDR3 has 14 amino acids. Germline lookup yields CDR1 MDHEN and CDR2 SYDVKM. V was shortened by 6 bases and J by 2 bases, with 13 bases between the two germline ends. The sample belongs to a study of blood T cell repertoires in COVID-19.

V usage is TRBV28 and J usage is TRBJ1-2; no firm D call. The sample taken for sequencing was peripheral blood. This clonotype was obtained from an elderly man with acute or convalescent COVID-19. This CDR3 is CASSFSYTNYGYTF. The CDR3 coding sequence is TGTGCCAGCAGCTTTAGTTATACCAACTATGGCTACACCTTC.